Following are 32 T cell receptor beta chains from one sample sequenced in a study of shared clonotypes between healthy human individuals. CD45RO-negative CD8 cells positively selected for CCR7 made up the naive population, which excluded terminally differentiated effector memory CD45RA+ cells. Profiled with immunoSEQ multiplex PCR; TCRdb holds only in-frame clones, not every one. The data contain some 2.1 million clones, about 94% of them singletons. Sequenced: naive CD8+ T cells from PBMCs. These TCRs come from a man between 18 and 29 years old in good health. Some clones in this sample may be carry-over from other donors' samples.

This sequence joins TRBV28 and TRBJ2-1; 7 positions agree with TRBD2. This CDR3 is built from 20 residues. The junction had 24 bases not matched to a gene; V was cut back by 2 bases and J by 8 bases. Germline assignment: CDR1 MDHEN and CDR2 SYDVKM. The CDR3 spells CASSLHNWEGSGRYLDEQFF. CDR3 coding DNA: TGTGCCAGCAGTTTACACAATTGGGAGGGTTCGGGACGCTACCTCGATGAGCAGTTCTTC.

The V gene is TRBV5-1, the J gene TRBJ2-5; TRBD1 matches 8 bases. The CDR3 is 16 residues long. Trimming at V came to 0 bases and at J to 5 bases, leaving 9 bases not matched to a gene. Germline V gene lookup returns CDR1 SGHRS and CDR2 YFSETQ. Here the CDR3 reads CASSLDWPGGAETQYF. The CDR3 coding sequence is TGCGCCAGCAGCTTGGATTGGCCAGGGGGCGCGGAGACCCAGTACTTC. The entire variable domain, with the rest obtained from reference TRBV5-1 and TRBJ2-5, is as follows: KAGVTQTPRYLIKTRGQQVTLSCSPISGHRSVSWYQQTPGQGLQFLFEYFSETQRNKGNFPGRFSGRQFSNSRSEMNVSTLELGDSALYLCASSLDWPGGAETQYFGPGTRLLVL.

This clone was picked up a small number of times. The rearrangement links TRBV6-5 to TRBJ2-7; no firm D call. Deletions cut 2 bases from V and 7 bases from J, with 6 bases between. Germline loops: CDR1 MNHEY, CDR2 SVGAGI. This CDR3 spans 11 amino acids. The CDR3, as DNA: TGTGCCAGCAGTTACGGGTGGGAGCAGTACTTC. Protein sequence: CASSYGWEQYF.

The chain has TRBV27 and TRBJ2-6; D remains unclear. Germline V gives CDR1 MNHEY, CDR2 SMNVEV (reference sequence). Trimming shortened V by 3 bases and J by 0 bases, and 9 bases separated the two germline ends. The CDR3 consists of 16 residues. The CDR3 reads CASSFLGSSGANVLTF. The CDR3 DNA follows: TGTGCCAGCAGTTTCCTCGGGTCCTCTGGGGCCAACGTCCTGACTTTC. The whole variable domain, filled in from reference TRBV27 and TRBJ2-6, reads EAQVTQNPRYLITVTGKKLTVTCSQNMNHEYMSWYRQDPGLGLRQIYYSMNVEVTDKGDVPEGYKVSRKEKRNFPLILESPSPNQTSLYFCASSFLGSSGANVLTFGAGSRLTVL.

V is TRBV5-6 and J is TRBJ2-7; D unclear. Germline V gene sequence: CDR1 SGHDT, CDR2 YYEEEE. Trimming removed 4 bases at V and 2 bases at J, with 13 bases between. This CDR3 has 14 residues. CDR3 loop: CASSDLAYPYEQYF. CDR3 sequence (DNA): TGTGCCAGCAGCGACCTCGCGTACCCCTACGAGCAGTACTTC.

The chain has TRBV6-1 and TRBJ2-5; D gene unclear. Germline lookup yields CDR1 MNHNS and CDR2 SASEGT. The CDR3 runs 11 residues. V shed 5 bases and J shed 7 bases, with 8 bases lying between them. The CDR3 is CASSYLVTQYF. The DNA for the CDR3 is TGTGCCAGCAGTTATTTGGTGACCCAGTACTTC.

Notes on this clone: This sample also contains other DNA sequences that code for the same CDR3. This sequence joins TRBV28 and TRBJ1-2, with no clear D. Trimming shortened V by 1 base and J by 4 bases, and 4 bases separated the two germline ends. From germline, CDR1 is MDHEN and CDR2 SYDVKM. The CDR3 is 12 residues long. CDR3 DNA: TGTGCCAGCAGTTTATTTGCCTATGGCTACACCTTC. Its translation: CASSLFAYGYTF.

V gene TRBV7-9 combines with J gene TRBJ1-1; D perhaps matches TRBD1 (5 bases). Germline loops: CDR1 SEHNR, CDR2 FQNEAQ (reference sequence). Deletions cut 3 bases from V and 6 bases from J, with 11 bases between. The CDR3 is 13 residues long. The CDR3: CASSFRGDPEAFF. For the CDR3, the DNA is TGTGCCAGCAGCTTCCGGGGGGACCCTGAAGCTTTCTTT.

This chain joins TRBV7-9 and TRBJ1-3; D gene ambiguous. Trimming removed 1 base at V and 4 bases at J, with 11 bases between. Germline V gene data show CDR1 as SEHNR and CDR2 as FQNEAQ (reference sequence). The CDR3 contains 15 residues. CDR3 sequence: CASSLGLAVGNTIYF. The CDR3 DNA is TGTGCCAGCAGCTTAGGCCTTGCGGTAGGAAACACCATATATTTT.

The chain joins TRBV5-4 to TRBJ1-1; D gene unclear. This CDR3 region has 17 residues. Germline assignment: CDR1 SGHNT and CDR2 YYREEE (reference sequence). V was cut by 6 bases and J by 6 bases, with 27 bases left in between. CDR3 protein: CASTTLPKLAGKPEAFF. The CDR3 DNA reads as TGTGCCAGCACAACCTTACCTAAATTAGCCGGTAAACCTGAAGCTTTCTTT.

The rearrangement uses TRBV6-1 and TRBJ1-1; D gene unclear. Trimming removed 9 bases from V and 4 bases from J, with 9 bases in between. The CDR3 spans 11 residues. Germline CDR1 MNHNS, CDR2 SASEGT. CDR3 region: CASQEGTEAFF. The CDR3 region has the DNA TGTGCCAGTCAGGAAGGCACTGAAGCTTTCTTT.

The genes are TRBV29-1 and TRBJ2-5; the D is unclear. Looked up from germline, CDR1 is SQVTM and CDR2 is ANQGSEA. CDR3 size: 13 residues. Trimming took 7 bases from V and 5 from J, leaving 17 bases between them. DNA of the CDR3: TGCAGCGCTTTACAGTTCCCTCATGAGACCCAGTACTTC. It is translated as CSALQFPHETQYF.

The V gene is TRBV6-6, the J gene TRBJ2-5; TRBD1 matches at 8 bases. Per the germline V gene, CDR1 is MNHNY and CDR2 is SVGAGI (reference sequence). Germline trimming cut 5 bases from V and 5 bases from J; bases unmatched to any gene: 7. This CDR3 has 14 residues. The CDR3 here is CASSLWTGLETQYF. The CDR3, as DNA: TGTGCCAGCAGTCTCTGGACAGGGCTGGAGACCCAGTACTTC.

The chain combines TRBV21-1 with TRBJ2-5; no check of the table's D call, TRBD1, against the DNA was made. TRBV21-1 is classified as a pseudogene. The CDR3 consists of 14 residues. The CDR3 DNA reads as TGTGCCAGCAGCCACCGGGACAGTCAAGAGACCCAGTACTTC. Translation: CASSHRDSQETQYF.

The chain combines TRBV6-5 with TRBJ2-1; a possible D gene is TRBD2 (5 bases). Germline lookup yields CDR1 MNHEY and CDR2 SVGAGI. The V end was cut by 6 bases, the J end by 7 bases, with 19 bases between. The CDR3 totals 15 residues. The DNA of the CDR3 is TGTGCCAGCAGCCAAGGGCGGGTGGGTTGGAATGAGCAGTTCTTC. Its protein is CASSQGRVGWNEQFF.

For this clone: One base away lies a much larger clone, so this may be a sequencing read error. V is TRBV27 and J is TRBJ1-5; D is unresolved. The CDR3 runs 12 residues. V dropped 6 bases and J dropped 2 bases, with 5 bases sitting between them. Germline CDR1 reads MNHEY; CDR2 reads SMNVEV (reference sequence). The CDR3 loop reads CASSMGNQPQHF. CDR3 sequence (DNA): TGTGCCAGCAGCATGGGCAATCAGCCCCAGCATTTT.

The rearrangement joins TRBV11-2 to TRBJ1-5; D unresolved. V shed 5 bases and J shed 0 bases, with 8 bases lying between them. The V gene's germline CDR1 is SGHAT and CDR2 FQNNGV. The CDR3 runs 14 residues. CDR3: CASSPGYSNQPQHF. For the CDR3, the DNA is TGTGCCAGCAGCCCAGGCTATAGCAATCAGCCCCAGCATTTT.

To note about this clone: Additional DNA sequences in this sample encode the identical CDR3. The rearrangement uses TRBV27 and TRBJ2-2; D gene ambiguous. The germline CDR1 and CDR2 sequences are MNHEY and SMNVEV (reference sequence). This CDR3 has 12 residues. V was shortened by 5 bases and J by 5 bases, with 6 bases between the two germline ends. CDR3 region: CASSPLTGELFF. The CDR3 DNA reads as TGTGCCAGCAGTCCACTAACCGGGGAGCTGTTTTTT.

J is TRBJ1-2 and V is TRBV2; TRBD1 matches 7 bases. The ends lost 8 bases at V and 2 bases at J; junction bases unmatched: 8. The CDR3 is 14 residues long. CDR1 is SNHLY, CDR2 FYNNEI, per germline. The CDR3 loop is CASVGTAENYGYTF. CDR3 DNA sequence: TGTGCCAGCGTTGGGACAGCGGAAAACTATGGCTACACCTTC.

This clone came up once. The chain carries TRBV18 and TRBJ1-1; D is possibly TRBD1 (5 bases). The V gene's germline CDR1 is KGHSH and CDR2 LQKENI. The CDR3 has 13 amino acids. Deletions cut 2 bases from V and 3 bases from J, with 7 bases between. The CDR3 DNA follows: TGTGCCAGCTCACCATGGGGGGACACTGAAGCTTTCTTT. Protein product: CASSPWGDTEAFF.

With respect to this clone: The identical CDR3 is also encoded by other nucleotide sequences in the sample. This chain links TRBV27 with TRBJ2-6; the D is unclear. This CDR3 is built from 16 residues. V gave up 0 bases and J gave up 2 bases, with 8 bases separating them. Germline assignment: CDR1 MNHEY and CDR2 SMNVEV (reference sequence). The CDR3 bases are TGTGCCAGCAGTTTATCACCGGGTGCTGGGGCCAACGTCCTGACTTTC. This codes for CASSLSPGAGANVLTF.

The chain has TRBV15 and TRBJ1-2; D unclear. Germline V gives CDR1 LNHNV, CDR2 YYDKDF (reference sequence). The CDR3 is made up of 15 amino acids. Trimming left V 6 bases short and J 6 bases short, with 20 bases between. CDR3 nucleotide sequence: TGTGCCACCAGAGAAAGCTCGACTTTTGAGGATGGCTACACCTTC. It yields the protein CATRESSTFEDGYTF.

The chain carries TRBV4-2 and TRBJ1-3; D gene uncertain. This CDR3 is built from 17 residues. V was trimmed by 1 base and J by 1 base, leaving 14 bases between them. From germline, CDR1 is LGHNA and CDR2 YNFKEQ. CDR3 DNA: TGTGCCAGCAGCCAAGTTTTACAGCTATTATCTGGAAACACCATATATTTT. Amino acids: CASSQVLQLLSGNTIYF.

The chain carries TRBV27 and TRBJ2-7; 7 nucleotides agree with TRBD2. The CDR3 extends over 15 amino acids. Germline-derived CDR1 and CDR2 are MNHEY and SMNVEV (reference sequence). Unmatched junction bases numbered 15, after V lost 11 bases and J lost 2 bases. CDR3 protein: CAAKRRREPPYEQYF. The DNA of the CDR3 is TGTGCCGCGAAAAGGAGGCGGGAGCCCCCCTACGAGCAGTACTTC.

The chain carries TRBV28 and TRBJ2-7; the D is unclear. Germline loops: CDR1 MDHEN, CDR2 SYDVKM. V lost 3 bases to trimming and J lost 7 bases, with 7 bases between them. There are 11 residues in the CDR3. The CDR3 region is CASSFGWEQYF. Written as DNA, the CDR3 is TGTGCCAGCAGTTTTGGGTGGGAGCAGTACTTC.

This clone has only a few counts. The chain employs TRBV29-1 and TRBJ1-1; D uncertain. The CDR3 consists of 11 residues. Per the germline V gene, CDR1 is SQVTM and CDR2 is ANQGSEA. The V end was cut by 2 bases, the J end by 7 bases, with 8 bases between. The CDR3 is CSVERRLEAFF. The CDR3 region has the DNA TGCAGCGTTGAACGGCGGCTTGAAGCTTTCTTT. Using reference TRBV29-1 and TRBJ1-1 for the parts outside the CDR3, the full variable domain is SAVISQKPSRDICQRGTSLTIQCQVDSQVTMMFWYRQQPGQSLTLIATANQGSEATYESGFVIDKFPISRPNLTFSTLTVSNMSPEDSSIYLCSVERRLEAFFGQGTRLTVV.

The J gene is TRBJ2-7, the V gene TRBV29-1, with D perhaps TRBD1 (6 bases). Trimming shortened V by 4 bases and J by 4 bases, and 11 bases separated the two germline ends. CDR1 SQVTM and CDR2 ANQGSEA come from the germline V gene. There are 12 residues in the CDR3. The CDR3 loop is CSVVVQGYEQYF. As DNA, the CDR3 is TGCAGCGTTGTCGTACAGGGATACGAGCAGTACTTC.

This clone was observed once. The V and J genes are TRBV10-3 and TRBJ2-7; D might be TRBD2 (6 bases). The V gene lost 3 bases and the J gene lost 3 bases, with 18 bases spanning the gap. CDR3 length: 16 residues. Germline lookup yields CDR1 ENHRY and CDR2 SYGVKD. CDR3 in amino acids: CAISDSGTALVYEQYF. CDR3 in DNA: TGTGCCATCAGTGATTCCGGGACTGCCTTAGTCTACGAGCAGTACTTC.

This sequence joins TRBV11-2 and TRBJ2-1; 9 bases line up with TRBD2. Germline V lookup: CDR1 SGHAT, CDR2 FQNNGV. The CDR3 is 16 residues long. Trimming took 1 base from V and 8 from J; bases not matched to a gene: 9. The CDR3 DNA is TGTGCCAGCAGCTTAGGATGGCTAGCGGGATACGATGAGCAGTTCTTC. Residues: CASSLGWLAGYDEQFF.

This sequence joins TRBV15 and TRBJ2-7; D is undetermined. With 0 bases removed from V and 6 bases from J, the gap between germline ends came to 15 bases. Looked up from germline, CDR1 is LNHNV and CDR2 is YYDKDF (reference sequence). This CDR3 has 15 amino acids. The CDR3 coding sequence is TGTGCCACCAGCAGAGATAGGCAGTCCCGTGCCGAGCAGTACTTC. Amino acid sequence: CATSRDRQSRAEQYF. The full variable domain, rest sourced from reference TRBV15 and TRBJ2-7, is DAMVIQNPRYQVTQFGKPVTLSCSQTLNHNVMYWYQQKSSQAPKLLFHYYDKDFNNEADTPDNFQSRRPNTSFCFLDIRSPGLGDTAMYLCATSRDRQSRAEQYFGPGTRLTVT.

This sequence joins TRBV5-1 and TRBJ2-1; maybe TRBD1 (10 bases). This CDR3 has 20 amino acids. Trimming took 0 bases from V and 9 from J, leaving 31 bases between them. From germline, CDR1 is SGHRS and CDR2 YFSETQ. In DNA form, the CDR3 reads TGCGCCAGCAGCTTGGGTTGGACAGGGGGTACTAGCGGGCCCTTAACTGAGCAGTTCTTC. Translating gives CASSLGWTGGTSGPLTEQFF.

This chain uses TRBV11-2 with TRBJ1-3, with D tentatively TRBD1 (5 bases). CDR1 is SGHAT and CDR2 is FQNNGV in the germline V gene. The germline V and J ends were trimmed by 4 bases and 0 bases, with 19 bases remaining between them. The CDR3 loop spans 18 amino acids. In nucleotides, the CDR3 is TGTGCCAGCAGCTCAGCGACAGTGCGGGACCTCTCTGGAAACACCATATATTTT. Translated: CASSSATVRDLSGNTIYF.